The 22 T cell receptor beta chains below were found in one sample sequenced in a study of STAT5B mutations in CD4+ large granular lymphocyte leukemia. Profiled with immunoSEQ multiplex PCR; TCRdb holds only in-frame clones, not every one. The top ten hold less than 4% of the sample, which has just over 40,000 clones, roughly 76% seen once. Sequencing input: CD4+ T cells from blood buffy coats. These receptors all stem from a human donor in good health.

The chain couples TRBV9 to TRBJ2-3; maybe TRBD2 (5 bases). CDR1 SGDLS and CDR2 YYNGEE come from the germline V gene. The CDR3 has 15 amino acids. V was shortened by 3 bases and J by 4 bases, with 15 bases between the two germline ends. CDR3 protein: CASSEVNSEADTQYF. The CDR3 nucleotides read TGTGCCAGCAGCGAGGTGAATAGCGAGGCAGATACGCAGTATTTT.

This rearrangement joins TRBV7-9 to TRBJ2-7; D is undetermined. The CDR3 covers 13 residues. In germline, CDR1 is SEHNR, CDR2 FQNEAQ (reference sequence). V lost 5 bases, J lost 2 bases, and 10 bases lay in between. CDR3 loop: CASSMTYPYEQYF. CDR3 coding DNA: TGTGCCAGCAGCATGACATATCCCTACGAGCAGTACTTC.

The rearrangement links TRBV2 to TRBJ1-3; D gene unclear. Trimming shortened V by 6 bases and J by 4 bases, and 13 bases separated the two germline ends. Germline V gene sequence: CDR1 SNHLY, CDR2 FYNNEI. The CDR3 length is 14 residues. DNA of the CDR3: TGTGCCAGCAGACCCTCAGTTCTGGGAAACACCATATATTTT. Translation: CASRPSVLGNTIYF. The full variable domain, rest sourced from reference TRBV2 and TRBJ1-3, is EPEVTQTPSHQVTQMGQEVILRCVPISNHLYFYWYRQILGQKVEFLVSFYNNEISEKSEIFDDQFSVERPDGSNFTLKIRSTKLEDSAMYFCASRPSVLGNTIYFGEGSWLTVV.

V gene TRBV30 combines with J gene TRBJ1-1; D remains unclear. Trimming stripped 3 bases from V and 6 bases from J, with 14 bases between. The germline gives CDR1 GTSNPN, CDR2 SVGIG (reference sequence). The CDR3 totals 13 residues. The CDR3 region is CAWRSLRVAEAFF. The CDR3 DNA is TGTGCCTGGAGGTCCCTCCGTGTGGCTGAAGCTTTCTTT.

J is TRBJ2-4 and V is TRBV29-1; 8 nucleotides align to TRBD1. The CDR3 is 17 residues long. CDR1 is SQVTM, CDR2 ANQGSEA, per germline. J lost 0 bases, V lost 3 bases, and 10 bases had no gene match. The chain's CDR3 is CSVDNLSTGEAKNIQYF. CDR3 in DNA: TGCAGCGTTGATAACCTATCGACAGGGGAAGCCAAAAACATTCAGTACTTC.

This rearrangement joins TRBV6-5 to TRBJ2-2; D is ambiguous. Trimming shortened V by 0 bases and J by 7 bases, and 9 bases separated the two germline ends. This CDR3 is built from 14 residues. Looked up from germline, CDR1 is MNHEY and CDR2 is SVGAGI. As DNA, the CDR3 is TGTGCCAGCAGTTACTCGTCCGGTGGCGGGGAGCTGTTTTTT. Translation gives CASSYSSGGGELFF.

The chain joins TRBV14 to TRBJ2-2; tentative D call: TRBD1 (6 bases). Germline values: CDR1 SGHDN, CDR2 FVKESK. The CDR3 is 14 residues long. The V end lost 6 bases, the J end lost 2 bases, and 10 bases lay between the germline ends. CDR3 residues: CASSDRINTGELFF. The CDR3 nucleotides read TGTGCCAGCAGTGACAGGATCAACACCGGGGAGCTGTTTTTT.

This clone came up once. The chain joins TRBV19 to TRBJ1-5; no clear D. Trimming pared 1 base from V and 5 bases from J, leaving 12 bases between. Germline lookup yields CDR1 LNHDA and CDR2 SQIVND (reference sequence). The CDR3 loop spans 15 amino acids. The CDR3, as DNA: TGTGCCAGTAGTATAGTAGGGAGGGTTGATCAGCCCCAGCATTTT. Protein sequence: CASSIVGRVDQPQHF.

The chain is built from TRBV7-3 and TRBJ2-3, with D maybe TRBD2 (6 bases). The CDR3 sequence is 20 residues long. Germline V lookup: CDR1 SGHTA, CDR2 FQGTGA. Trimming cost V 2 bases and J 0 bases, with 24 bases left between them. The CDR3 spells CASSLGSGPWEASSTDTQYF. The CDR3 nucleotides are TGTGCCAGCAGCTTAGGTTCGGGTCCATGGGAGGCCAGTAGCACAGATACGCAGTATTTT.

The J gene is TRBJ1-2, the V gene TRBV10-2, with a possible D match to TRBD1 (5 bases). Trimming stripped 6 bases from V and 6 bases from J, with 20 bases between. The CDR3 runs 15 residues. Germline lookup yields CDR1 WSHSY and CDR2 SAAADI. CDR3 in amino acids: CASSDSFFREDGYTF. The CDR3 DNA sequence: TGCGCCAGCAGCGATTCCTTCTTCAGGGAAGATGGCTACACCTTC.

The genes are TRBV9 and TRBJ2-3, with 8 bases that match TRBD2. The germline V gene encodes CDR1 SGDLS and CDR2 YYNGEE. The CDR3 consists of 16 residues. J gave up 0 bases and V 2 bases, and 5 bases lay outside the gene matches. In DNA form, the CDR3 reads TGTGCCAGCAGCGTCACTAGCGGACCTAGCACAGATACGCAGTATTTT. Translated: CASSVTSGPSTDTQYF.

V gene TRBV30 combines with J gene TRBJ2-5, with 9 bases identical to TRBD2. The junction had 3 bases not matched to a gene; V was cut back by 5 bases and J by 2 bases. Germline CDR1 is GTSNPN and CDR2 is SVGIG (reference sequence). The CDR3 is 13 amino acids. In DNA form, the CDR3 reads TGTGCCTGGGGACTAGCGCTACAAGAGACCCAGTACTTC. Protein sequence: CAWGLALQETQYF.

V gene TRBV30 combines with J gene TRBJ2-6, with a possible D match to TRBD2 (5 bases). Trimming removed 1 base from V and 4 bases from J, with 8 bases in between. Germline CDR1 is GTSNPN and CDR2 is SVGIG (reference sequence). This CDR3 has 14 residues. CDR3 sequence (DNA): TGTGCCTGGAGTGGGGCGGGCGGGGCCAACGTCCTGACTTTC. This codes for CAWSGAGGANVLTF.

This sequence joins TRBV5-1 and TRBJ2-3, with no clear D. Trimming took off 4 bases at V and 0 bases at J, with 9 bases between the two ends. This CDR3 is 14 amino acids long. Germline assignment: CDR1 SGHRS and CDR2 YFSETQ. The chain's CDR3 is CASSIDGSTDTQYF. The DNA for the CDR3 is TGCGCCAGCAGCATAGACGGTAGCACAGATACGCAGTATTTT.

This sequence joins TRBV2 and TRBJ1-1; perhaps TRBD1 as D (6 bases). V was shortened by 7 bases and J by 5 bases, with 11 bases between the two germline ends. The CDR3 is made up of 12 amino acids. The V gene's germline CDR1 is SNHLY and CDR2 FYNNEI. The CDR3: CASKAGVTEAFF. The CDR3 DNA reads TGTGCCAGCAAAGCAGGGGTAACTGAAGCTTTCTTT.

The rearrangement joins TRBV20-1 to TRBJ1-2; D not certain. CDR1 is DFQATT and CDR2 is SNEGSKA in the germline V gene (reference sequence). Trimming removed 0 bases from V and 8 bases from J, with 4 bases in between. The CDR3 has 10 amino acids. The CDR3 DNA is TGCAGTGCTAGAGATTGGGGCTACACCTTC. It specifies CSARDWGYTF.

This chain uses TRBV18 with TRBJ2-1; the match to TRBD2 covers 9 bases. Trimming at V came to 3 bases and at J to 8 bases, leaving 14 bases not matched to a gene. Looked up from germline, CDR1 is KGHSH and CDR2 is LQKENI. The CDR3 contains 17 residues. The CDR3 spells CASSPTPIAGAFDEQFF. CDR3 DNA: TGTGCCAGCTCACCCACGCCTATAGCGGGAGCTTTTGATGAGCAGTTCTTC.

J is TRBJ2-7 and V is TRBV4-1, with D possibly being TRBD2 (6 bases). Trimming removed 0 bases at V and 0 bases at J, with 12 bases between. The V gene's germline CDR1 is MGHRA and CDR2 YSYEKL. The length of the CDR3 is 16 residues. This chain's CDR3 is CASSQEERVSSYEQYF. DNA of the CDR3: TGCGCCAGCAGCCAAGAGGAGCGGGTGAGCTCCTACGAGCAGTACTTC.

This chain connects TRBV19 to TRBJ2-2; D is possibly TRBD2 (5 bases). The CDR3 covers 14 residues. Trimming shortened V by 8 bases and J by 4 bases, and 14 bases separated the two germline ends. The germline V gene has CDR1 LNHDA and CDR2 SQIVND (reference sequence). The CDR3 reads CASGVGVSTGELFF. CDR3 DNA sequence: TGTGCCAGTGGGGTGGGAGTTAGCACCGGGGAGCTGTTTTTT.

The chain has TRBV4-1 and TRBJ1-2, with D unclear. CDR3 length: 15 residues. The germline V and J ends were trimmed by 2 bases and 1 base, with 11 bases remaining between them. Looked up from germline, CDR1 is MGHRA and CDR2 is YSYEKL. The CDR3 coding sequence is TGCGCCAGCAGCCAACCCCGAACGGGTAACTATGGCTACACCTTC. Its translation is CASSQPRTGNYGYTF.

The chain recombines TRBV6-1 with TRBJ2-7, with D uncertain. V shed 6 bases and J shed 0 bases, with 9 bases lying between them. The CDR3 spans 13 residues. The germline V gene has CDR1 MNHNS and CDR2 SASEGT. DNA for the CDR3: TGTGCCAGCAGATCCCACGGCTCCTACGAGCAGTACTTC. It yields the protein CASRSHGSYEQYF.

This chain joins TRBV30 and TRBJ2-7; TRBD2 matches 10 bases. This CDR3 is built from 13 residues. Germline-derived CDR1 and CDR2 are GTSNPN and SVGIG (reference sequence). The junction had 6 bases not matched to a gene; V was cut back by 8 bases and J by 2 bases. The CDR3 DNA follows: TGTGCCGCAGGGACTAGCGCGCCCTACGAGCAGTACTTC. This sequence encodes CAAGTSAPYEQYF.